Below are 24 T cell receptor beta chains sequenced from a single sample in a study of blood T cell repertoires in COVID-19. TCRdb's table, derived via immunoSEQ multiplex PCR, lists solely in-frame clones and lacks some. The profile shows tens of thousands of clones, approximately 80% of them singletons. Sequencing used peripheral blood. The receptors derive from a man aged 50 to 59 with COVID-19, enrolled during active disease.

The V and J genes are TRBV30 and TRBJ2-7; maybe TRBD2 (6 bases). Germline values: CDR1 GTSNPN, CDR2 SVGIG (reference sequence). The germline V and J ends were trimmed by 4 bases and 5 bases, with 12 bases remaining between them. This CDR3 spans 12 amino acids. CDR3 region: CAWTQGGNEQYF. CDR3 sequence (DNA): TGTGCCTGGACACAAGGAGGGAACGAGCAGTACTTC.

The chain joins TRBV19 to TRBJ1-5, with D maybe TRBD1 (5 bases). The CDR3 covers 16 residues. CDR1 and CDR2 (germline): LNHDA, SQIVND (reference sequence). Trimming took off 3 bases at V and 0 bases at J, with 12 bases between the two ends. As DNA, the CDR3 is TGTGCCAGTAGTATCGTCCAGGGATATAGCAATCAGCCCCAGCATTTT. As protein: CASSIVQGYSNQPQHF.

V usage is TRBV7-8 and J usage is TRBJ2-1; 8 nucleotides align to TRBD2. After removal of 4 bases from V and 4 bases from J, the junction contained 9 bases not matched to a gene. The CDR3 covers 16 residues. Germline CDR1 is SGHVS and CDR2 is FQNEAQ. The DNA for the CDR3 is TGTGCCAGCAGCTCCTCTTTTGCGGGAGGTTACAATGAGCAGTTCTTC. Translation gives CASSSSFAGGYNEQFF.

J is TRBJ2-7 and V is TRBV2, with D possibly TRBD1 on 6 matching bases. The V and J ends lost 7 bases and 7 bases respectively, with 14 bases between them. The CDR3 totals 12 residues. Germline lookup yields CDR1 SNHLY and CDR2 FYNNEI. The CDR3 reads CASTWTVREQYF. For the CDR3, the DNA is TGTGCCAGCACCTGGACAGTAAGGGAGCAGTACTTC.

The chain combines TRBV5-5 with TRBJ2-7; D is unclear. The CDR3 contains 14 residues. V lost 0 bases and J lost 3, with 10 bases in between. Germline values: CDR1 SGHKS, CDR2 YYEKEE (reference sequence). CDR3 amino acids: CASSLGAGSYEQYF. Here the CDR3 DNA reads TGTGCCAGCAGCTTGGGGGCAGGTAGCTACGAGCAGTACTTC.

The DNA of the CDR3 is TGTGCCAGCCAGCGGGAGTTGTACCAAGAGACCCAGTACTTC. Translating it yields CASQRELYQETQYF. The rearrangement links TRBV5-4 to TRBJ2-5; 8 bases agree with TRBD2. This CDR3 has 14 amino acids. Germline V gene data show CDR1 as SGHNT and CDR2 as YYREEE (reference sequence). V lost 7 bases, J lost 0 bases, and 5 bases stayed unmatched.

About this clone: The sample has other DNA sequences that encode this CDR3 too. The V and J genes are TRBV13 and TRBJ2-1; tentatively, D is TRBD2 (5 bases). Germline CDR1 and CDR2: PRHDT and FYEKMQ (reference sequence). The germline V and J ends were trimmed by 7 bases and 2 bases, with 15 bases remaining between them. CDR3 size: 15 residues. The CDR3 region is CASTARSGTYNEQFF. The CDR3 DNA reads as TGTGCCAGCACAGCCCGGAGCGGTACCTACAATGAGCAGTTCTTC.

V is TRBV30 and J is TRBJ2-7; tentatively, D is TRBD2 (5 bases). Germline CDR1 and CDR2: GTSNPN and SVGIG (reference sequence). This CDR3 spans 12 amino acids. The germline V and J ends were trimmed by 3 bases and 3 bases, with 9 bases remaining between them. CDR3 DNA sequence: TGTGCCTGGAGCGGAGGATTCTACGAGCAGTACTTC. This translates into CAWSGGFYEQYF.

This clone showed up many times. This chain links TRBV11-3 with TRBJ2-1, with no clear D. CDR1 SGHNT and CDR2 YENEEA come from the germline V gene. The CDR3 runs 13 residues. V was trimmed by 0 bases and J by 7 bases, leaving 7 bases between them. Here the CDR3 DNA reads TGTGCCAGCAGCTTAGATGGCCAGAATGAGCAGTTCTTC. Translating gives CASSLDGQNEQFF.

This sequence joins TRBV29-1 and TRBJ1-1; D gene unclear. The length of the CDR3 is 13 residues. CDR1 SQVTM and CDR2 ANQGSEA come from the germline V gene. V was cut by 2 bases and J by 1 base, with 8 bases left in between. The CDR3 spells CSVERGGNTEAFF. CDR3 DNA sequence: TGCAGCGTTGAACGCGGCGGGAACACTGAAGCTTTCTTT. Looking up the rest from reference TRBV29-1 and TRBJ1-1 gives the full variable domain: SAVISQKPSRDICQRGTSLTIQCQVDSQVTMMFWYRQQPGQSLTLIATANQGSEATYESGFVIDKFPISRPNLTFSTLTVSNMSPEDSSIYLCSVERGGNTEAFFGQGTRLTVV.

CDR3 DNA: TGTGCCAGCAGCTTCGGTGTCCCAGAGCAGTTCTTC. Translating gives CASSFGVPEQFF. The chain uses TRBV7-9 and TRBJ2-1; D remains ambiguous. The CDR3 covers 12 residues. The germline V gene encodes CDR1 SEHNR and CDR2 FQNEAQ (reference sequence). V lost 3 bases and J 10 bases, leaving 10 bases between the germline ends.

The chain has TRBV11-3 and TRBJ2-1, with a tentative D call TRBD2 (6 bases). V shed 5 bases and J shed 5 bases, with 13 bases lying between them. The CDR3 runs to 14 residues. The V gene's germline CDR1 is SGHNT and CDR2 YENEEA. In DNA, the CDR3 is TGTGCCAGCAGCCAGAGGACTAACAACAATGAGCAGTTCTTC. It translates to CASSQRTNNNEQFF.

The chain joins TRBV6-5 to TRBJ2-7; D gene uncertain. CDR1 and CDR2 (germline): MNHEY, SVGAGI. The CDR3 is 16 residues long. Trimming left V 0 bases short and J 0 bases short, with 12 bases between. CDR3 DNA sequence: TGTGCCAGCAGTTACTCGATCGGTCCAAGCTCCTACGAGCAGTACTTC. It yields the protein CASSYSIGPSSYEQYF.

V and J are TRBV5-1 and TRBJ1-2; no definite D call. CDR1 is SGHRS, CDR2 YFSETQ, per germline. CDR3 size: 15 residues. The V and J ends lost 4 bases and 4 bases respectively, with 17 bases between them. The CDR3 region has the DNA TGCGCCAGCAGCCCCAGTGGAGGGAGTAGCTATGGCTACACCTTC. Translation gives CASSPSGGSSYGYTF.

This chain links TRBV6-2 or TRBV6-3 with TRBJ2-7; 9 positions agree with TRBD2. After removal of 6 bases from V and 5 bases from J, the junction contained 17 bases not matched to a gene. The CDR3 length is 17 residues. The germline CDR1 and CDR2 sequences are MNHEY and SVGEGT. The CDR3 DNA sequence: TGTGCCAGCAGCCCAAGGAGGTGGCGGGAGGGCGTCGACGAGCAGTACTTC. It translates to CASSPRRWREGVDEQYF.

This clone was seen more than once but under ten times. The chain couples TRBV9 to TRBJ2-3; 7 positions match TRBD2. The CDR3 runs to 13 residues. Germline CDR1 SGDLS, CDR2 YYNGEE. V lost 3 bases to trimming and J lost 3 bases; unmatched junction nucleotides: 1. CDR3 nucleotides: TGTGCCAGCAGCGGCGGGGGAACAGATACGCAGTATTTT. Translation gives CASSGGGTDTQYF.

The chain recombines TRBV12-3 or TRBV12-4 with TRBJ2-7; no definite D call. V was pared by 3 bases and J by 1 base, with 7 bases between. This CDR3 region has 13 residues. CDR3 in amino acids: CASSFRRSYEQYF. CDR3 sequence (DNA): TGTGCCAGCAGTTTTCGTCGGTCCTACGAGCAGTACTTC.

DNA of the CDR3: TGTGCCAGCAGCCAAGCAGGGGGCCGACGAGGGACTGAAGCTTTCTTT. Its translation: CASSQAGGRRGTEAFF. The chain couples TRBV4-2 to TRBJ1-1; 8 bases fit TRBD1. The CDR3 length is 16 residues. The trim removed 1 base at V and 5 bases at J, leaving 9 bases unmatched. Germline assignment: CDR1 LGHNA and CDR2 YNFKEQ.

The chain couples TRBV11-2 to TRBJ2-2; 7 bases match TRBD1. V shed 0 bases and J 7 bases; nucleotides not matched to a gene: 5. The CDR3 is 15 amino acids. Germline lookup yields CDR1 SGHAT and CDR2 FQNNGV. CDR3: CASSLERGGFGELFF. The CDR3 DNA is TGTGCCAGCAGCTTAGAACGAGGGGGCTTCGGGGAGCTGTTTTTT. Using reference TRBV11-2 and TRBJ2-2 for the parts outside the CDR3, the full variable domain is EAGVAQSPRYKIIEKRQSVAFWCNPISGHATLYWYQQILGQGPKLLIQFQNNGVVDDSQLPKDRFSAERLKGVDSTLKIQPAKLEDSAVYLCASSLERGGFGELFFGEGSRLTVL.

This chain links TRBV4-2 with TRBJ2-5; 9 bases align to TRBD2. The germline CDR1 and CDR2 sequences are LGHNA and YNFKEQ. V lost 0 bases, J lost 0 bases, and 8 bases stayed unmatched. The CDR3 totals 18 residues. CDR3 region: CASSQDGTSGLYQETQYF. For the CDR3, the DNA is TGTGCCAGCAGCCAAGATGGAACTAGCGGGCTTTACCAAGAGACCCAGTACTTC.

This clone was observed a handful of times. The chain employs TRBV4-1 and TRBJ1-5, with TRBD1 identical over 7 bases. The CDR3 has 16 residues. V lost 4 bases, J lost 0 bases, and 6 bases stayed unmatched. The germline CDR1 and CDR2 sequences are MGHRA and YSYEKL. CDR3 DNA: TGCGCCAGCAGCCCTTTTACAGGGGCTAGCAATCAGCCCCAGCATTTT. This encodes CASSPFTGASNQPQHF.

The chain couples TRBV6-5 to TRBJ2-1; 8 positions match TRBD1. Germline CDR1 reads MNHEY; CDR2 reads SVGAGI. V lost 2 bases, J lost 0 bases, and 0 bases stayed unmatched. CDR3 length: 15 residues. CDR3 amino acids: CASSYGTGSYNEQFF. The CDR3 region has the DNA TGTGCCAGCAGTTACGGGACAGGCTCCTACAATGAGCAGTTCTTC.

This clone was observed a few times. The rearrangement joins TRBV5-1 to TRBJ1-3, with D perhaps matching TRBD1 (5 bases). Trimming pared 4 bases from V and 2 bases from J, leaving 10 bases between. The CDR3 runs 14 residues. The germline V gene encodes CDR1 SGHRS and CDR2 YFSETQ. CDR3 in DNA: TGCGCCAGCAGCCCCGACAGAACTGGAAACACCATATATTTT. It translates to CASSPDRTGNTIYF. The full variable domain, with the rest looked up from reference TRBV5-1 and TRBJ1-3, is KAGVTQTPRYLIKTRGQQVTLSCSPISGHRSVSWYQQTPGQGLQFLFEYFSETQRNKGNFPGRFSGRQFSNSRSEMNVSTLELGDSALYLCASSPDRTGNTIYFGEGSWLTVV.

Here the CDR3 DNA reads TGCGCCAGCAGCCCATCGACAGTTATACCCACAGATACGCAGTATTTT. Translation: CASSPSTVIPTDTQYF. The genes are TRBV4-1 and TRBJ2-3, with a weak D call TRBD1 (5 bases). V was pared by 4 bases and J by 2 bases, with 16 bases between. Germline V gene data show CDR1 as MGHRA and CDR2 as YSYEKL. This CDR3 comprises 16 residues.